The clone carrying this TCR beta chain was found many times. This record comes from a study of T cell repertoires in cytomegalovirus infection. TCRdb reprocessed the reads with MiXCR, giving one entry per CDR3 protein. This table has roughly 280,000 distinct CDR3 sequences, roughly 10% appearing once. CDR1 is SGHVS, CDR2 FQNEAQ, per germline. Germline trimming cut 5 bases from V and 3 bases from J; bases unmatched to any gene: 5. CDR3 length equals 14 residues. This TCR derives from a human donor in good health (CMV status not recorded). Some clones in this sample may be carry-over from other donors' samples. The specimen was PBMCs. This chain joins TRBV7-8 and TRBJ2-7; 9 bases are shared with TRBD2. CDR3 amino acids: CASSGGLANYEQYF. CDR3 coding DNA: TGTGCCAGCAGCGGCGGACTAGCGAACTACGAGCAGTACTTC.